The 2 T cell receptor beta chains listed next were all sequenced from one sample in a study of beta chain features in type 1 diabetes. Findings of the study overall: Researchers report that Type 1 diabetes patients had moderately but significantly shorter TCRB CDR3s across all four CD4+ subsets.

The isolated RNA, all of it, was reverse transcribed, so expressed TCRB transcripts were what got sequenced. Clones were sequenced by immunoSEQ multiplex PCR, and TCRdb holds only the in-frame ones, with some missing. The table shows some 360,000 clones, with around a tenth occurring only once. Their antigens are not known. Source material: central memory CD4+ T cells from blood. The receptors here all came from a man aged 25 to 45 with type 1 diabetes.

This clone was seen a handful of times. The rearrangement links TRBV11-3 to TRBJ1-1; no definite D call. The CDR3 covers 13 residues. From germline, CDR1 is SGHNT and CDR2 YENEEA. Trimming took off 2 bases at V and 5 bases at J, with 9 bases between the two ends. This CDR3 is CASSLSVSTEAFF. The CDR3 bases are TGTGCCAGCAGCTTAAGTGTTTCTACTGAAGCTTTCTTT. The full variable domain, with the rest looked up from reference TRBV11-3 and TRBJ1-1, is EAGVVQSPRYKIIEKKQPVAFWCNPISGHNTLYWYLQNLGQGPELLIRYENEEAVDDSQLPKDRFSAERLKGVDSTLKIQPAELGDSAVYLCASSLSVSTEAFFGQGTRLTVV.

Note on this clone: The sample contains more than one DNA sequence encoding this CDR3. The gene calls are TRBV29-1 and TRBJ2-3; D might be TRBD1 (5 bases). The V end was cut by 5 bases, the J end by 3 bases, with 12 bases between. The CDR3 has 13 residues. Germline CDR1 reads SQVTM; CDR2 reads ANQGSEA. The CDR3 reads CSVLGQGTDTQYF. CDR3 DNA: TGCAGCGTTCTTGGTCAGGGAACAGATACGCAGTATTTT.